This T cell receptor (beta chain) was profiled in a study of OX40 agonist ivuxolimab in advanced cancers. Describing the broader study: Ivuxolimab was a fully human IgG2 agonistic monoclonal antibody targeting the costimulatory receptor OX40 (CD134). Intravenous ivuxolimab was administered to patients every 2 weeks at six dose levels: 0.01, 0.1, 0.3, 1.5, 3 and 10 mg/kg. Of the roughly 52 dose-escalation patients, hepatocellular carcinoma was present in around 20, melanoma in around 15, renal cell carcinoma in 9 and head and neck cancer in 9. The dose-escalation cohort was almost 85% male with a mean age of approximately 59 years, ranging from roughly 20 to 80. Prior anti-PD-1, anti-PD-L1 or anti-CTLA-4 therapy was permitted, and roughly two fifths of dose-escalation patients had received checkpoint inhibitors. Partial responses were achieved by three dose-escalation patients, of whom one had hepatocellular carcinoma and two had cutaneous melanoma. The point of sequencing TCRbeta in the periphery was to test whether ivuxolimab changed TCR sequence diversity and drove clonal T-cell expansion. The paper covers the monotherapy dose-escalation part of the phase I ivuxolimab trial, which included N of about 50 patients.

Remarks on this clone: What this receptor recognizes is not known. The input lacks base qualities; no much larger clone sits a single base away.

Including cysteine and phenylalanine, the CDR3 has 16 amino acids. Just the 48-base CDR3 DNA is kept, in frame starting at base 1. V drops 2 bases and J drops 5 bases, leaving 18 bases in between. The germline V gene provides CDR1 MGHRA and CDR2 YSYEKL. Patients with a history of autoimmune disease or receiving systemic immunosuppression were excluded from the trial. Peripheral blood for TCR sequencing was drawn from every dose cohort at baseline, at cycle 4 day 1 and at cycle 7 day 1. Samples came from an open-label, multicenter, first-in-human phase I dose-escalation trial of ivuxolimab. Adults with locally advanced or metastatic melanoma, renal cell carcinoma, hepatocellular carcinoma or head and neck squamous cell carcinoma were enrolled in the trial. Before TCR sequencing, CD4+ and CD8+ T cells were separately sorted from peripheral blood. For sequencing of the TCRbeta CDR3 region, genomic DNA was extracted from the sorted cells. The immunoSEQ Assay was used to sequence the TCRbeta CDR3 regions. In its TCRdb copy, this immuneACCESS table keeps in-frame sequences only and misses some clones. Where compared with another copy, unresolved V genes explain less than half of these, and the others have no known cause. This sample holds roughly 48,000 clones; 65% to 85% were observed only once. The ten largest make up approximately 1.1% of the sample.

The research as a whole found: At doses of 0.1 to 3.0 mg/kg, clonal expansion of both CD4+ and CD8+ T cells in blood was seen between baseline and week 6. After ivuxolimab, more expanded clones were found on average in CD8+ T cells than in CD4+ T cells. Which antigens the clonally expanded peripheral T cells were specific for was not determined. Low levels of normalized T-cell clonal expansion were also shown by some nonresponding patients. In partial responders in the 0.1-3.0 mg/kg groups, normalized peripheral clonal expansion was found to be among the lowest, especially among CD8+ T cells.

Rearrangement joined TRBV4-1 to TRBJ1-1; the D gene assignment is ambiguous. The sequence was obtained from an adult with an advanced solid tumor such as melanoma, head and neck, liver or kidney cancer. Sequenced here: CD4+ or CD8+ T cells sorted from blood, sampled in a trial of the OX40 agonist ivuxolimab. The CDR3 reads CASSQPPWRDRTEAFF. The bases read TGCGCCAGCAGCCAACCCCCCTGGAGGGATCGGACTGAAGCTTTCTTT.